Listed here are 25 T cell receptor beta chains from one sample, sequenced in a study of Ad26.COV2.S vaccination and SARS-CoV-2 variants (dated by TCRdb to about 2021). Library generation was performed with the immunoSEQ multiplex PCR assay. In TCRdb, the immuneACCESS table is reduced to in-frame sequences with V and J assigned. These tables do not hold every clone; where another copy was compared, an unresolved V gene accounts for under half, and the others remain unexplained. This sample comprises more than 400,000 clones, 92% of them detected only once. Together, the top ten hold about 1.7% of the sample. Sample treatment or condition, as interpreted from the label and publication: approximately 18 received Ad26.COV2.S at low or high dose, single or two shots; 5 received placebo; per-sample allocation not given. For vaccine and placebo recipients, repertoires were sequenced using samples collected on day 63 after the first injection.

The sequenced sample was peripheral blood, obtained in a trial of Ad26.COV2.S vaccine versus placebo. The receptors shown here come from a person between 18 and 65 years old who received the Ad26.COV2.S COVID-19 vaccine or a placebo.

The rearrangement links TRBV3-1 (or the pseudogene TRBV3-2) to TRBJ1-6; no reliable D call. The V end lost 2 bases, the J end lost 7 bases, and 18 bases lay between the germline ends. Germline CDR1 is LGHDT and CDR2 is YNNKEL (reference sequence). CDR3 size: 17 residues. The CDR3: CASSQSPLLDGNSPLHF. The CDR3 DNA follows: TGTGCCAGCAGCCAAAGCCCCCTCCTGGACGGGAATTCACCCCTCCACTTT.

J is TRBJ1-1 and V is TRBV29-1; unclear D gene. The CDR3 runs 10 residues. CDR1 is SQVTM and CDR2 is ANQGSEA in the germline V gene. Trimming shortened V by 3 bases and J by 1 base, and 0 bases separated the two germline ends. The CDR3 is CSVENTEAFF. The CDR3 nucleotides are TGCAGCGTTGAGAACACTGAAGCTTTCTTT.

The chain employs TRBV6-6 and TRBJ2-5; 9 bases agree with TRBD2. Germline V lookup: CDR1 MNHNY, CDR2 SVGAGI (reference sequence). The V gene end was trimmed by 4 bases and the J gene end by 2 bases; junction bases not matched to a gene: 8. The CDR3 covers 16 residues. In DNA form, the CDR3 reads TGTGCCAGCAGTTCCCCGATAGCGGGGGAGCAAGAGACCCAGTACTTC. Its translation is CASSSPIAGEQETQYF.

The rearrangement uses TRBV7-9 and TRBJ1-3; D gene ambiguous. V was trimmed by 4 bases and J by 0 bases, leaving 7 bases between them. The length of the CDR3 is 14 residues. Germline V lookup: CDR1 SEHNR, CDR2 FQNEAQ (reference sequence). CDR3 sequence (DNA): TGTGCCAGCAGCTCCGTCGGCTCTGGAAACACCATATATTTT. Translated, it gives CASSSVGSGNTIYF.

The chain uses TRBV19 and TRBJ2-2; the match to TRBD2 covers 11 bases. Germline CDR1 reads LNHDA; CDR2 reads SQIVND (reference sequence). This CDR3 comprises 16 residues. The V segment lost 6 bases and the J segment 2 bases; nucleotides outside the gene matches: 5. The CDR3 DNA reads TGTGCCAGTAGAGCTAGCGGGGGGATCAACACCGGGGAGCTGTTTTTT. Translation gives CASRASGGINTGELFF.

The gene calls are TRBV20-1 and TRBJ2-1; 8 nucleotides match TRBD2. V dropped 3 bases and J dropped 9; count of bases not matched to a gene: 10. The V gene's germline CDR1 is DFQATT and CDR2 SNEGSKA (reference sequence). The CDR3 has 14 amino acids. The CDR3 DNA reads TGCAGTGCTAGTCCGACCGGGACTAGACGTGAGCAGTTCTTC. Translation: CSASPTGTRREQFF.

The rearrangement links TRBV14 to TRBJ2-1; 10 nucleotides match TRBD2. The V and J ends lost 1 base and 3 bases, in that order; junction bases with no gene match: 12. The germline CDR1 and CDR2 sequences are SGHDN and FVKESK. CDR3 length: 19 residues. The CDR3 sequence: CASSQVPLRSSGGYNEQFF. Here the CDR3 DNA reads TGTGCCAGCAGCCAAGTCCCCTTACGTTCTAGCGGGGGCTACAATGAGCAGTTCTTC. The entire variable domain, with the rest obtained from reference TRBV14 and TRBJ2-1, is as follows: EAGVTQFPSHSVIEKGQTVTLRCDPISGHDNLYWYRRVMGKEIKFLLHFVKESKQDESGMPNNRFLAERTGGTYSTLKVQPAELEDSGVYFCASSQVPLRSSGGYNEQFFGPGTRLTVL.

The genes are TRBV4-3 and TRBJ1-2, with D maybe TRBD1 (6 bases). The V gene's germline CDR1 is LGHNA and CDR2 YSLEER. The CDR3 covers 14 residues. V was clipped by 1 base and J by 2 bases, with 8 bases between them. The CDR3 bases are TGCGCCAGCAGCCAAGCCGACAGGAACTATGGCTACACCTTC. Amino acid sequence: CASSQADRNYGYTF.

The CDR3 DNA follows: TGTGCCATCAGTGAGACGGGGACCTACAATGAGCAGTTCTTC. Translating it yields CAISETGTYNEQFF. V and J are TRBV10-3 and TRBJ2-1; a possible D gene is TRBD2 (5 bases). Germline-derived CDR1 and CDR2 are ENHRY and SYGVKD. Trimming stripped 2 bases from V and 2 bases from J, with 7 bases between. CDR3 length: 14 residues.

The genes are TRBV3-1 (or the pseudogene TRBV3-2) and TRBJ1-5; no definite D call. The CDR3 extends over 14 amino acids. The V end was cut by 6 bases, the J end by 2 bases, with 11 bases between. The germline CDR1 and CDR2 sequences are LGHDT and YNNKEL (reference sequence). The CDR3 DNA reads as TGTGCCAGCAGTCATCGTCGGGGCAATCAGCCCCAGCATTTT. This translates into CASSHRRGNQPQHF.

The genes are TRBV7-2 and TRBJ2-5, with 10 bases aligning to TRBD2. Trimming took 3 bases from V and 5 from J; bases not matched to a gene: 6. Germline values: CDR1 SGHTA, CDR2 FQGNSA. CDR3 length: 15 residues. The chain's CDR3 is CASSFGLADGETQYF. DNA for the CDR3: TGTGCCAGCAGCTTCGGACTAGCGGACGGGGAGACCCAGTACTTC.

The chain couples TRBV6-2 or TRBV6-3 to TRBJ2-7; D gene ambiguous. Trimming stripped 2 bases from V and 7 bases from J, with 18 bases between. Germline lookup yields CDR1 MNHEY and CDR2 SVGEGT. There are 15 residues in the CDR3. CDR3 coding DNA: TGTGCCAGCAGTTACCTGGTAGGTTACAGTGGGGAGCAGTACTTC. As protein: CASSYLVGYSGEQYF.

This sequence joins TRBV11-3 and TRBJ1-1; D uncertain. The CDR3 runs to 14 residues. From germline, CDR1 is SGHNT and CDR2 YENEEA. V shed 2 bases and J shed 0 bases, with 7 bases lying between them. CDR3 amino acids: CASSLRGVNTEAFF. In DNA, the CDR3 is TGTGCCAGCAGCTTACGCGGGGTGAACACTGAAGCTTTCTTT.

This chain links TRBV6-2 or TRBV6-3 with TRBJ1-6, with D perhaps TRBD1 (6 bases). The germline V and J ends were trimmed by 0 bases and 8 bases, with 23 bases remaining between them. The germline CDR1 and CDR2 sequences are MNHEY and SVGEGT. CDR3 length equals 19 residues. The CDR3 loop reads CASSYSVFKAGAYDSPLHF. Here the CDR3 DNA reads TGTGCCAGCAGTTACTCGGTATTTAAGGCGGGGGCTTACGATTCACCCCTCCACTTT.

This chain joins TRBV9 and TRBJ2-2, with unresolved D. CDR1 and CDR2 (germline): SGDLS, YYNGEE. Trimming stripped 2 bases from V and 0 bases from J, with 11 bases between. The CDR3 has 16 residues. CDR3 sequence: CASSVASSANTGELFF. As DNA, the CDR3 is TGTGCCAGCAGCGTCGCATCCAGCGCGAACACCGGGGAGCTGTTTTTT. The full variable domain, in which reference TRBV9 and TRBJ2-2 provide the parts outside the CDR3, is DSGVTQTPKHLITATGQRVTLRCSPRSGDLSVYWYQQSLDQGLQFLIQYYNGEERAKGNILERFSAQQFPDLHSELNLSSLELGDSALYFCASSVASSANTGELFFGEGSRLTVL.

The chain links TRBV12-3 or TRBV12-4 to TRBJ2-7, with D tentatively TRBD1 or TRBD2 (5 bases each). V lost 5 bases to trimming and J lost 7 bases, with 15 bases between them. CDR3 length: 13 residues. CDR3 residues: CASSNSGTPEQYF. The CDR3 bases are TGTGCCAGCAGTAACTCCGGGACCCCAGAGCAGTACTTC.

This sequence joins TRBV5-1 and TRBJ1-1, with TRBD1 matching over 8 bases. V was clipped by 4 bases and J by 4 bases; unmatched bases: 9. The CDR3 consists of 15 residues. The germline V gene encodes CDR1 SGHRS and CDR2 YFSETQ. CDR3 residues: CASSPRTGRVTEAFF. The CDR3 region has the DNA TGCGCCAGCAGCCCAAGGACAGGGAGGGTCACTGAAGCTTTCTTT.

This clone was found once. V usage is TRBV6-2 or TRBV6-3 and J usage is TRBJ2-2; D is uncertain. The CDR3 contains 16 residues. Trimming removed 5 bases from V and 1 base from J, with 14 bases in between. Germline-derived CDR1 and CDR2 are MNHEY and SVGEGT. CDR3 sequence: CASSNLLGQNTGELFF. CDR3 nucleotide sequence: TGTGCCAGCAGTAACCTGCTCGGGCAGAACACCGGGGAGCTGTTTTTT.

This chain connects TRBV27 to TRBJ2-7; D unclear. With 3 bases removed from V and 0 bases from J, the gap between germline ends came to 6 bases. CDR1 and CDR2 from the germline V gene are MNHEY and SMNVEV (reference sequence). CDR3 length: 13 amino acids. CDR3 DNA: TGTGCCAGCAGTTTTAGTGACTCCTACGAGCAGTACTTC. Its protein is CASSFSDSYEQYF.

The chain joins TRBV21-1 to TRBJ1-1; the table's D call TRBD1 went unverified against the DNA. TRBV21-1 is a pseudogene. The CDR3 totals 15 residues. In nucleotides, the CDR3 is TGTGCCAGCAGCACCGACAGGCTTTCGAACACTGAAGCTTTCTTT. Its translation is CASSTDRLSNTEAFF.

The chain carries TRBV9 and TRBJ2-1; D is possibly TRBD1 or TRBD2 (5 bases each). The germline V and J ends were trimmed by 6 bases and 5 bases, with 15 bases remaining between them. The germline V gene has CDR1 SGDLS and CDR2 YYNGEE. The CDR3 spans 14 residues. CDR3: CASTGPPLNNEQFF. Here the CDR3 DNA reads TGTGCCAGCACGGGGCCCCCCCTCAACAATGAGCAGTTCTTC.

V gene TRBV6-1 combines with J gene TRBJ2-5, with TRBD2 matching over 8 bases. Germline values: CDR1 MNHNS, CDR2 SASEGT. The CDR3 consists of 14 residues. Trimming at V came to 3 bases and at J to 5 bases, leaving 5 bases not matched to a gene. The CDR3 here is CASSELAGTETQYF. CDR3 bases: TGTGCCAGCAGTGAGTTAGCGGGGACGGAGACCCAGTACTTC.

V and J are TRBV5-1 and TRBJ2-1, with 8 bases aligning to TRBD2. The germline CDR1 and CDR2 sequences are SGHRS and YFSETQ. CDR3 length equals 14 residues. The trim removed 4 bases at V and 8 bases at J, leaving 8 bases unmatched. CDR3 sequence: CASSGGLVFDEQFF. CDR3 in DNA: TGCGCCAGCAGCGGGGGACTAGTTTTCGATGAGCAGTTCTTC.

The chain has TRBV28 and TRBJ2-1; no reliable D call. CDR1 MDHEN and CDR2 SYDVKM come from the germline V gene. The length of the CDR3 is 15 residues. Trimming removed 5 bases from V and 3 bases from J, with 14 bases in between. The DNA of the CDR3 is TGTGCCAGCAGTCCTTTAGGGTCCTACTACAATGAGCAGTTCTTC. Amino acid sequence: CASSPLGSYYNEQFF.

The CDR3 DNA sequence: TGTGCCAGCAGCTTAGCGTTGCGGGGGGTCCAAGAGACCCAGTACTTC. This sequence encodes CASSLALRGVQETQYF. This chain links TRBV7-6 with TRBJ2-5; 8 bases match TRBD2. V lost 0 bases, J lost 1 base, and 4 bases stayed unmatched. There are 16 residues in the CDR3. Germline V gene lookup returns CDR1 SGHVS and CDR2 FNYEAQ.